Listed below are T cell receptor beta chains from one sample, sequenced in a study of OX40 agonist ivuxolimab in advanced cancers. The table came from immunoSEQ multiplex PCR; TCRdb's copy has only in-frame clones and leaves some out. The profile shows around 15,000 clones, approximately 83% of them singletons. Sequences were derived from CD4+ or CD8+ T cells sorted from blood, sampled in a trial of the OX40 agonist ivuxolimab. The receptors here all came from an adult with an advanced solid tumor such as melanoma, head and neck, liver or kidney cancer. CDR3s include the opening cysteine and the closing phenylalanine or tryptophan. A D gene is named only where the DNA matches it firmly. Clone size is shown for a subset of rows, as once, few, many or a class of expanded clone.

TRBV28	few	TRBD2	TRBJ2-3	CASSPGMGSGDTDTQYF	TGTGCCAGCAGTCCCGGCATGGGGAGCGGGGACACAGATACGCAGTATTTT
TRBV7-9	.	.	TRBJ1-1	CASSPVYTEAFF	TGTGCCAGCAGCCCTGTTTACACTGAAGCTTTCTTT
TRBV6-5	.	.	TRBJ2-1	CASSYFGVAANNEQFF	TGTGCCAGCAGTTACTTCGGGGTAGCGGCAAACAATGAGCAGTTCTTC
TRBV29-1	.	TRBD1	TRBJ2-4	CSVGTDRGLNIQYF	TGCAGCGTGGGGACGGACAGGGGGCTAAACATTCAGTACTTC
TRBV11-2	.	TRBD1	TRBJ2-7	CASSLETGTYEQYF	TGTGCCAGCAGCTTAGAGACAGGGACCTACGAGCAGTACTTC
TRBV28	.	.	TRBJ2-1	CASRQYALENEQFF	TGTGCCAGCAGGCAGTATGCGTTAGAGAATGAGCAGTTCTTC
TRBV4-1	.	TRBD1	TRBJ2-5	CASSQGTGVETQYF	TGCGCCAGCAGCCAAGGGACAGGGGTCGAGACCCAGTACTTC
TRBV7-9	.	.	TRBJ1-1	CASSLGGSTEAFF	TGTGCCAGCAGCCTTGGGGGGAGCACTGAAGCTTTCTTT
TRBV6-5	.	TRBD1	TRBJ2-2	CASSPGTGPPGELFF	TGTGCCAGCAGTCCCGGGACAGGGCCCCCCGGGGAGCTGTTTTTT
TRBV13	once	.	TRBJ2-2	CASRAGGELFF	TGTGCCAGCAGAGCAGGCGGGGAGCTGTTTTTT
TRBV9	once	TRBD1	TRBJ1-2	CASSVGQGDRIYGYTF	TGTGCCAGCAGCGTAGGCCAGGGGGACAGGATATATGGCTACACCTTC
TRBV5-1	.	TRBD2	TRBJ2-3	CASSFDPGTSGDTQYF	TGCGCCAGCAGCTTCGACCCCGGGACTAGCGGAGATACGCAGTATTTT
TRBV4-3	.	TRBD2	TRBJ2-2	CASSQDSTSVNTGELFF	TGCGCCAGCAGCCAAGATAGCACTAGCGTCAACACCGGGGAGCTGTTTTTT
TRBV4-2	.	.	TRBJ2-5	CASSQDGTSVSQETQYF	TGTGCCAGCAGCCAAGATGGAACTAGTGTAAGCCAAGAGACCCAGTACTTC
TRBV4-1	.	.	TRBJ2-7	CASSQDLGGLPYEQYF	TGCGCCAGCAGCCAAGATCTGGGGGGACTTCCCTACGAGCAGTACTTC
TRBV4-3	.	.	TRBJ1-1	CASSQERVTGKAFF	TGCGCCAGCAGCCAAGAGCGGGTAACAGGGAAAGCTTTCTTT
TRBV7-9	.	.	TRBJ2-5	CASSLRRGAKETQYF	TGTGCCAGCAGCTTACGCAGGGGCGCGAAAGAGACCCAGTACTTC
TRBV27	once	TRBD2	TRBJ2-3	CASSSFTGGWTDTQYF	TGTGCCAGCAGTTCCTTTACGGGAGGTTGGACAGATACGCAGTATTTT
TRBV6-5	.	TRBD2	TRBJ2-1	CASSYASGSKDEQFF	TGTGCCAGCAGTTACGCTAGCGGGAGTAAGGATGAGCAGTTCTTC
TRBV9	few	.	TRBJ2-1	CASSVALQNNEQFF	TGTGCCAGCAGCGTAGCCCTCCAAAACAATGAGCAGTTCTTC
TRBV6-6	.	TRBD1	TRBJ2-7	CASSNPGQGLVQYF	TGTGCCAGCAGTAACCCGGGACAGGGTCTGGTGCAGTACTTC
TRBV11-1	.	TRBD2	TRBJ2-1	CASTSGSTYNEQFF	TGTGCCAGCACCAGCGGGAGCACCTACAATGAGCAGTTCTTC
TRBV6-5	few	.	TRBJ1-4	CASSYSETTNEKLFF	TGTGCCAGCAGTTACTCGGAGACAACTAATGAAAAACTGTTTTTT
TRBV6-5	.	.	TRBJ2-5	CASSYGGRETQYF	TGTGCCAGCAGTTACGGGGGGAGGGAGACCCAGTACTTC
TRBV7-3	.	.	TRBJ2-6	CASSLNGAGANVLTF	TGTGCCAGCAGCTTAAACGGGGCTGGGGCCAACGTCCTGACTTTC
TRBV9	.	.	TRBJ2-5	CASSLTGTKETQYF	TGTGCCAGCAGCCTGACCGGGACGAAAGAGACCCAGTACTTC
TRBV28	.	.	TRBJ2-1	CASRTSQVVTRGAYNEQFF	TGTGCCAGCAGAACTTCCCAGGTGGTAACCAGGGGTGCCTACAATGAGCAGTTCTTC
TRBV6-5	.	TRBD1	TRBJ2-7	CASSLGQVSEQYF	TGTGCCAGCAGTCTCGGACAGGTTTCCGAGCAGTACTTC
TRBV27	.	.	TRBJ1-5	CASSPLSAGKQPQHF	TGTGCCAGCAGTCCTTTGTCCGCGGGGAAGCAGCCCCAGCATTTT
TRBV7-9	.	.	TRBJ2-3	CASSLAEGGVGTDTQYF	TGTGCCAGCAGCTTAGCGGAGGGGGGAGTAGGAACAGATACGCAGTATTTT
TRBV18	.	.	TRBJ2-1	CASSPPSGRHEQFF	TGTGCCAGCTCACCACCGTCAGGGAGGCATGAGCAGTTCTTC
TRBV29-1	.	.	TRBJ2-7	CSVEGRQPPHEQYF	TGCAGCGTTGAAGGAAGGCAGCCACCCCACGAGCAGTACTTC
TRBV19	.	.	TRBJ1-4	CASSMRPGLPKEKLFF	TGTGCCAGTAGTATGAGGCCCGGATTGCCCAAGGAAAAACTGTTTTTT
TRBV18	few	.	TRBJ2-7	CASSPPQGGPYEQYF	TGTGCCAGCTCACCACCCCAGGGGGGCCCTTACGAGCAGTACTTC
TRBV6-6	few	TRBD1	TRBJ2-3	CASSSDREERTDTQYF	TGTGCCAGCAGTTCCGACAGGGAAGAAAGAACAGATACGCAGTATTTT
TRBV6-6	medium-sized	.	TRBJ2-3	CASSYSIWDTQYF	TGTGCCAGCAGTTACTCGATCTGGGATACGCAGTATTTT
TRBV6-5	.	.	TRBJ2-7	CASSYGQGSYEQYF	TGTGCCAGCAGTTACGGTCAGGGTAGTTACGAGCAGTACTTC
TRBV4-3	.	TRBD2	TRBJ2-5	CASSQGLARQETQYF	TGCGCCAGCAGCCAGGGACTAGCGCGCCAAGAGACCCAGTACTTC
TRBV7-9	.	.	TRBJ2-7	CASSFPGRDEQYF	TGTGCCAGCAGCTTCCCGGGACGGGACGAGCAGTACTTC
TRBV5-1	.	.	TRBJ2-3	CASSPTNAGLTDTQYF	TGCGCCAGCAGCCCTACAAATGCGGGGCTCACAGATACGCAGTATTTT
TRBV27	.	.	TRBJ2-3	CASSFGEDTQYF	TGTGCCAGCAGTTTTGGCGAGGATACGCAGTATTTT
TRBV9	.	TRBD1	TRBJ2-4	CASSPRTGGGKNIQYF	TGTGCCAGCAGCCCGCGGACAGGCGGTGGCAAAAACATTCAGTACTTC
TRBV29-1	.	.	TRBJ2-1	CSVEGRAPEQFF	TGCAGCGTTGAAGGCAGGGCCCCTGAGCAGTTCTTC
TRBV5-1	.	.	TRBJ2-5	CASSLEKAFRETQYF	TGCGCCAGCAGCTTGGAAAAGGCTTTTAGGGAGACCCAGTACTTC
TRBV11-2	.	TRBD2	TRBJ2-5	CAGSLDLETSGRFQETQYF	TGTGCCGGCAGCTTAGATCTGGAGACTAGCGGGAGATTCCAAGAGACCCAGTACTTC
TRBV9	once	TRBD1	TRBJ1-2	CASSDGQGSDTF	TGTGCCAGCAGCGACGGACAGGGGAGCGACACCTTC
TRBV19	.	.	TRBJ1-4	CASSTFSDNKDEKLFF	TGTGCCAGTAGTACCTTCTCGGACAACAAAGATGAAAAACTGTTTTTT
TRBV29-1	.	TRBD1	TRBJ2-7	CSVDLGQGSYEQYF	TGCAGCGTTGATTTGGGACAGGGCTCCTACGAGCAGTACTTC